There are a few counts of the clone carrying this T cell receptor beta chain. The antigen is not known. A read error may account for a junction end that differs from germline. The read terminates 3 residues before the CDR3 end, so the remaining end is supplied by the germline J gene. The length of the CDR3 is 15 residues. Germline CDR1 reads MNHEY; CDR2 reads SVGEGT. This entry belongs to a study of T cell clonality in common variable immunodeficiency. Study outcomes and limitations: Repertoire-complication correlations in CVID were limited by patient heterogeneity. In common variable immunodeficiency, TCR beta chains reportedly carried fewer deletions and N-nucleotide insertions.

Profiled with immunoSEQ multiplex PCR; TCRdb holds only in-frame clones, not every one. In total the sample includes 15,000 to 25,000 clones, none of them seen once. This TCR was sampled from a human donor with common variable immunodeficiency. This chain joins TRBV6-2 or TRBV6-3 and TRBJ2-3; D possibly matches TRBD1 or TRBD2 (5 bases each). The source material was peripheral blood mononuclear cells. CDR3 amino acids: CASTYGATSTDTQYF. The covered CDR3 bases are TGTGCCAGCACTTACGGGGCAACTAGCACAGATACG.